Presented here are 10 T cell receptor beta chains from one specimen sequenced in a study of T cells after yellow fever vaccination. TCRdb re-called the 5' RACE reads through MiXCR, storing one row per CDR3 protein. The data show under 550,000 distinct CDR3 sequences, roughly a fifth seen once. The source was PBMCs, collected less than 25 days after the first yellow fever vaccination. These receptors were taken from a man aged 18 to 35 who received the YFV17D yellow fever vaccine.

The gene calls are TRBV19 and TRBJ2-5; 8 bases match TRBD2. The CDR3 is 15 amino acids. The germline CDR1 and CDR2 sequences are LNHDA and SQIVND (reference sequence). Germline trimming cut 7 bases from V and 1 base from J; bases unmatched to any gene: 8. In DNA, the CDR3 is TGTGCCAGTAAGGGCCTTAGCGGGGCCCAAGAGACCCAGTACTTC. This sequence encodes CASKGLSGAQETQYF. Complete variable domain (other parts from reference TRBV19 and TRBJ2-5): DGGITQSPKYLFRKEGQNVTLSCEQNLNHDAMYWYRQDPGQGLRLIYYSQIVNDFQKGDIAEGYSVSREKKESFPLTVTSAQKNPTAFYLCASKGLSGAQETQYFGPGTRLLVL.

The chain links TRBV6-1 to TRBJ1-2; the D is unclear. CDR1 and CDR2 (germline): MNHNS, SASEGT. The CDR3 runs 15 residues. The V end lost 1 base, the J end lost 4 bases, and 13 bases lay between the germline ends. The CDR3 DNA reads as TGTGCCAGCAGTGAAGGGAACAGCTTTCTCTATGGCTACACCTTC. As protein: CASSEGNSFLYGYTF.

The CDR3 DNA follows: TGCGCCAGCAGCCATTCGGGCGGGGGGTCAATGACAGATACGCAGTATTTT. The encoded protein is CASSHSGGGSMTDTQYF. The chain has TRBV4-3 and TRBJ2-3; 8 nucleotides match TRBD2. The CDR3 covers 17 residues. Germline V gene data show CDR1 as LGHNA and CDR2 as YSLEER. Trimming cost V 3 bases and J 3 bases; bases outside gene matches: 11.

The chain combines TRBV27 with TRBJ2-5; 8 bases are shared with TRBD2. The germline V gene has CDR1 MNHEY and CDR2 SMNVEV (reference sequence). Trimming cost V 5 bases and J 5 bases; bases outside gene matches: 13. The CDR3 spans 16 residues. The CDR3 DNA follows: TGTGCCAGCAGTGGAACCGGGGGGGCCTTCCTGGAGACCCAGTACTTC. It encodes CASSGTGGAFLETQYF.

This clonotype was counted between two and nine times. The chain carries TRBV29-1 and TRBJ2-2; D not certain. The CDR3 length is 11 residues. V lost 2 bases to trimming and J lost 5 bases, with 3 bases between them. Looked up from germline, CDR1 is SQVTM and CDR2 is ANQGSEA. CDR3 DNA: TGCAGCGTTGAACGGACCGGGGAGCTGTTTTTT. Its translation is CSVERTGELFF.

This clonotype occurred many times. V gene TRBV6-5 combines with J gene TRBJ2-5; 14 bases are a match to TRBD2. From germline, CDR1 is MNHEY and CDR2 SVGAGI. The CDR3 contains 16 residues. Germline trimming cut 0 bases from V and 4 bases from J; bases unmatched to any gene: 1. CDR3: CASSYSGTSGGETQYF. The CDR3 DNA reads TGTGCCAGCAGTTACTCCGGGACTAGCGGGGGAGAGACCCAGTACTTC.

This clonotype was seen a handful of times. CDR3 DNA sequence: TGTGCCAGCAGCTCCGGACTAGCGGGGGGGGTTGAGCAGTTCTTC. This encodes CASSSGLAGGVEQFF. The rearrangement links TRBV11-2 to TRBJ2-1; 15 nucleotides match TRBD2. The V gene end was trimmed by 4 bases and the J gene end by 9 bases; junction bases not matched to a gene: 4. There are 15 residues in the CDR3. The germline V gene encodes CDR1 SGHAT and CDR2 FQNNGV.

This CDR3 is CASSAGTGYNEQFF. In DNA, the CDR3 is TGCGCCAGCAGCGCCGGGACAGGGTACAATGAGCAGTTCTTC. The chain combines TRBV5-1 with TRBJ2-1, with 9 bases matching TRBD1. Trimming cost V 4 bases and J 4 bases; bases outside gene matches: 3. Germline V gene sequence: CDR1 SGHRS, CDR2 YFSETQ. The CDR3 is made up of 14 amino acids.

The chain uses TRBV5-4 and TRBJ2-7; tentatively, D is TRBD1 (6 bases). The V gene lost 0 bases and the J gene lost 4 bases, with 20 bases spanning the gap. Germline CDR1 reads SGHNT; CDR2 reads YYREEE (reference sequence). There are 17 residues in the CDR3. The CDR3 is CASSLDSTGIISYEQYF. The CDR3 coding sequence is TGTGCCAGCAGCTTGGACTCGACAGGAATCATTTCTTACGAGCAGTACTTC.

In its sample, this clonotype was seen many times. The rearrangement joins TRBV5-1 to TRBJ2-7, with TRBD1 identical over 9 bases. The trim removed 2 bases at V and 2 bases at J, leaving 5 bases unmatched. Germline-derived CDR1 and CDR2 are SGHRS and YFSETQ. CDR3 size: 15 residues. The DNA of the CDR3 is TGCGCCAGCAGCTTAACCGGGACAGGGACCTACGAGCAGTACTTC. Protein: CASSLTGTGTYEQYF.